This TCR beta chain was found in a study of CD4 T cells in relation to SARS-CoV-2 and coronaviruses. Looking at the study overall: ViraFEST: approximately 10-day antigen culture of PBMCs, then TCR beta CDR3 sequencing.

The germline gives CDR1 KGHSH, CDR2 LQKENI. The CDR3 loop spans 15 amino acids. V was pared by 1 base and J by 4 bases, with 4 bases of the junction left unmatched. Unexposed donor CD4+ T cells date from 2011-2018, before the COVID-19 pandemic. Isolation of CD4+ T cells took place after nine to ten days in culture. Turning to this clone: Its target is not known.

Using immunoSEQ multiplex PCR, the repertoire was profiled, and TCRdb retains in-frame clones only, with some absent. Of around 9,700 clones listed, 74% are singletons. Sequenced: CD4+ T cells from PBMCs, cultured in vitro. The chain couples TRBV18 to TRBJ1-5, with 7 bases that match TRBD1. This TCR came from a human donor in good health. CDR3 bases: TGTGCCAGCTCACCACAGGGGGCTAGTAATCAGCCCCAGCATTTT. Its translation: CASSPQGASNQPQHF.